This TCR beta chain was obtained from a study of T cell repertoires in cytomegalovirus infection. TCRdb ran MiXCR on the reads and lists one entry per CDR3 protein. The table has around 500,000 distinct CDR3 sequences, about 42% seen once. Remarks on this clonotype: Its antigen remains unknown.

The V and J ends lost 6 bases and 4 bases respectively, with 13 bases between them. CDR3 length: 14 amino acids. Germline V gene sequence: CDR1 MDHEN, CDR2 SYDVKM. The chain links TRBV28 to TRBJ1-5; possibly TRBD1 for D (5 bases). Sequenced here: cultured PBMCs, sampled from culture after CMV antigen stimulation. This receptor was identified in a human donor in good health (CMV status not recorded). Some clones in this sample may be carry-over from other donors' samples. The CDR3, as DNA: TGTGCCAGCAGAGCCTTACGGGGGAATCAGCCCCAGCATTTT. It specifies CASRALRGNQPQHF.